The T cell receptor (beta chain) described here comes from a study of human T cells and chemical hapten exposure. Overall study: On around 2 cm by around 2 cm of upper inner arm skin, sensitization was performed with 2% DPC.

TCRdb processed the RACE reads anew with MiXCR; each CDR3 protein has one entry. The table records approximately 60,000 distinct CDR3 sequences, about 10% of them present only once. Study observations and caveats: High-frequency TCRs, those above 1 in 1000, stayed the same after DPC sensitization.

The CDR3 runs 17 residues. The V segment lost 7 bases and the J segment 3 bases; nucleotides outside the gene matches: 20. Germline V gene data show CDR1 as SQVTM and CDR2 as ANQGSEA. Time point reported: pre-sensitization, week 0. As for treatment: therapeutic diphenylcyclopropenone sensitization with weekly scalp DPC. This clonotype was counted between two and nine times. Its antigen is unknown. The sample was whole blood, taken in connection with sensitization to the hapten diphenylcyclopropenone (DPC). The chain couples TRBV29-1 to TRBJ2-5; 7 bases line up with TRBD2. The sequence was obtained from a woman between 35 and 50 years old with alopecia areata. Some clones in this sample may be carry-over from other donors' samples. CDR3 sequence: CSDLEPPLGGVEETQYF. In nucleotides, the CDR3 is TGCAGCGACCTCGAGCCCCCTCTGGGGGGGGTAGAAGAGACCCAGTACTTC.